This T cell receptor (beta chain) was sequenced for a study of T cell responses to AZD1222 COVID-19 vaccine. The data were produced by immunoSEQ multiplex PCR, yet TCRdb's version contains in-frame clones alone and is incomplete. The data contain about 70,000 clones, 85% of them singletons. V lost 2 bases and J lost 0, with 7 bases in between. Germline V gene data show CDR1 as LNHDA and CDR2 as SQIVND (reference sequence). The CDR3 loop spans 15 amino acids. The sample in question was peripheral blood, obtained on day 0 of AZD1222 vaccination. The clonotype was recovered from an adult in good health. The J gene is TRBJ2-2, the V gene TRBV19; the D gene is possibly TRBD1 (5 bases). The CDR3 sequence is CASSIQGTNTGELFF. The DNA for the CDR3 is TGTGCCAGTAGTATACAGGGTACGAACACCGGGGAGCTGTTTTTT.